This TCR beta chain was captured by sequencing in a study of resident and recirculating memory T cells in vitiligo. The germline gives CDR1 SGHAT, CDR2 FQDESV (reference sequence). J was trimmed by 7 bases and V by 6 bases; bases with no gene match: 11. The CDR3 extends over 15 amino acids. Only in-frame clones appear in the TCRdb table, and some are missing; sequencing was by immunoSEQ multiplex PCR. The data show roughly 80,000 clones, with around 90% seen just once and roughly 5% held by the top ten. This chain uses TRBV11-1 with TRBJ2-1, with 8 bases matching TRBD1. What was sequenced was blood. This clonotype was sampled from a male donor with vitiligo. CDR3 coding DNA: TGTGCCAGCAGGGTTCAGGGGGCGAATTTAAATGAGCAGTTCTTC. This codes for CASRVQGANLNEQFF.